The clone carrying this T cell receptor (beta chain) turned up a few times. What it recognizes is unknown. This record belongs to a study of Graves' ophthalmopathy and Graves' hyperthyroidism. Study summary: At initial diagnosis, peripheral blood was obtained, and this preceded any treatment.

The CDR3 totals 13 residues. V lost 5 bases, J lost 10 bases, and 17 bases lay in between. Germline lookup yields CDR1 LGHDT and CDR2 YNNKEL (reference sequence). Ophthalmopathy donors' eye disease showed moderate-to-severe activity, CAS of at least 3, NOSPECS of at least 4 and duration under 3 months. General study findings and limits: Blood repertoires reportedly contained most expanded thyroid clonotypes above 0.001 frequency.

RNA transcripts were the source from which TCR beta CDR3 regions were amplified. An opening RT-PCR round employed HTBI primers and preceded a second-round multiplex PCR. Via MiXCR, TCRdb re-called the multiplex PCR reads, giving one row per CDR3 protein. The data contain a few hundred thousand distinct CDR3 sequences, roughly 21% of them singletons. V gene TRBV3-1 combines with J gene TRBJ1-1; D remains ambiguous. Source material: peripheral blood. The TCR comes from a woman aged 45-65 years with Graves' ophthalmopathy. The CDR3 DNA is TGTGCCAGCAGCTTAAGTGAAAAGGGTGGAGCTTTCTTT. It translates to CASSLSEKGGAFF. Variable domain in full (rest from reference TRBV3-1 and TRBJ1-1): DTAVSQTPKYLVTQMGNDKSIKCEQNLGHDTMYWYKQDSKKFLKIMFSYNNKELIINETVPNRFSPKSPDKAHLNLHINSLELGDSAVYFCASSLSEKGGAFFGQGTRLTVV.